These T cell receptor beta chains were read from a single sample in a study of cytomegalovirus exposure and HLA in healthy donors. Libraries were prepared by immunoSEQ multiplex PCR; TCRdb keeps only in-frame clonotypes and omits some of them. The table has about 160,000 clones, roughly 80% seen once; the top ten hold less than 1.6%. Sequencing was performed on PBMCs. Every receptor here comes from a girl aged 5 to 17 in good health and CMV-seropositive. Each CDR3 is given with its conserved first and last residue. Fields, in order: V gene, J gene, clone size, D gene, CDR3 protein, CDR3 DNA. A D gene is named only where the DNA matches it firmly. Size values are once, few and many counts, or a class for expanded clones, and some rows have none.

TRBV5-1	TRBJ1-2	NA	TRBD1	CASSLAGRGYGYTF	TGCGCCAGCAGCTTGGCGGGCAGGGGGTATGGCTACACCTTC
TRBV9	TRBJ2-7	NA	NA	CASSPEVGQGRYEQYF	TGTGCCAGCAGCCCAGAAGTGGGGCAGGGCCGCTACGAGCAGTACTTC
TRBV9	TRBJ2-1	NA	NA	CASSPRSPYNEQFF	TGTGCCAGCAGCCCTCGTTCCCCCTACAATGAGCAGTTCTTC
TRBV11-3	TRBJ2-2	NA	NA	CASSPGTPTVITGELFF	TGTGCCAGCAGCCCCGGGACTCCCACCGTAATCACCGGGGAGCTGTTTTTT
TRBV5-4	TRBJ2-7	once	NA	CASSLPPVVEQYF	TGTGCCAGCAGCTTGCCCCCGGTGGTGGAGCAGTACTTC
TRBV30	TRBJ2-7	few	TRBD2	CAWNQPGLAGGYEQYF	TGTGCCTGGAATCAACCGGGACTAGCGGGAGGCTACGAGCAGTACTTC
TRBV27	TRBJ2-7	NA	TRBD1	CASSSRGQSYEQYF	TGTGCCAGCAGTTCCCGGGGACAGTCCTACGAGCAGTACTTC
TRBV9	TRBJ2-3	NA	TRBD2	CASSVGLSGGAGDTQYF	TGTGCCAGCAGCGTAGGCCTTAGCGGGGGGGCGGGGGATACGCAGTATTTT
TRBV28	TRBJ1-1	NA	NA	CASGTSFGGVRRGNTEAFF	TGTGCCAGCGGCACCTCTTTTGGGGGGGTTCGACGGGGAAACACTGAAGCTTTCTTT
TRBV5-1	TRBJ2-7	NA	NA	CASSGGGHYEQYF	TGCGCCAGCAGCGGGGGGGGACACTACGAGCAGTACTTC
TRBV6-6	TRBJ1-5	NA	NA	CASGGDQPQHF	TGTGCCAGCGGCGGGGATCAGCCCCAGCATTTT
TRBV6-1	TRBJ2-4	NA	NA	CASSELVTGFFQYF	TGTGCCAGCAGTGAATTGGTAACAGGGTTCTTTCAGTACTTC
TRBV7-3	TRBJ2-2	once	TRBD2	CASSKLGLPGGELFF	TGTGCCAGCAGTAAACTGGGACTACCCGGCGGGGAGCTGTTTTTT
TRBV28	TRBJ1-2	NA	NA	CASSLAGAQRTGYTF	TGTGCCAGCAGCCTAGCGGGGGCTCAGAGGACTGGCTACACCTTC
TRBV7-8	TRBJ2-2	few	NA	CASSPLGGGNTGELFF	TGTGCCAGCAGCCCCCTCGGGGGTGGTAACACCGGGGAGCTGTTTTTT
TRBV30	TRBJ1-4	NA	TRBD1	CAWTGTGGEKLFF	TGTGCCTGGACCGGGACAGGGGGTGAAAAACTGTTTTTT
TRBV4-2	TRBJ2-5	NA	TRBD2	CASSQDAASGKEETQYF	TGTGCCAGCAGCCAAGACGCGGCTAGCGGGAAAGAAGAGACCCAGTACTTC
TRBV7-6	TRBJ1-5	NA	NA	CASSLGGVWPQHF	TGTGCCAGCAGCTTAGGGGGGGTTTGGCCCCAGCATTTT
TRBV19	TRBJ1-2	NA	NA	CASSIDLQYGYTF	TGTGCCAGTAGTATAGATTTACAGTATGGCTACACCTTC
TRBV29-1	TRBJ1-1	few	NA	CSVLVNTEAFF	TGCAGCGTTCTCGTGAACACTGAAGCTTTCTTT
TRBV6-6	TRBJ2-1	NA	TRBD2	CASSRTSGPYNEQFF	TGTGCCAGCAGTCGGACTAGCGGCCCCTACAATGAGCAGTTCTTC
TRBV5-1	TRBJ1-4	NA	TRBD1	CASSLLGDRGEKLFF	TGCGCCAGCAGCTTGTTAGGGGACAGGGGTGAAAAACTGTTTTTT
TRBV28	TRBJ2-7	NA	NA	CASSPRVAPWEQYF	TGTGCCAGCAGTCCCCGGGTGGCCCCTTGGGAGCAGTACTTC
TRBV6-5	TRBJ2-7	NA	NA	CASSYSMGRVKYEQYF	TGTGCCAGCAGTTACTCGATGGGCAGGGTTAAGTACGAGCAGTACTTC
TRBV27	TRBJ2-3	NA	TRBD2	CASSLLGGGAHF	TGTGCCAGCAGTTTATTGGGCGGGGGGGCGCATTTT
TRBV28	TRBJ1-5	few	TRBD1	CASSRTGFNQPQHF	TGTGCCAGCAGTCGGACAGGGTTCAATCAGCCCCAGCATTTT
TRBV5-1	TRBJ2-7	NA	TRBD2	CASRSGGAYEQYF	TGCGCCAGCCGTAGCGGGGGGGCCTACGAGCAGTACTTC
TRBV27	TRBJ1-5	NA	TRBD1	CASRTQGDVLPQHF	TGTGCCAGCAGAACCCAGGGGGACGTCCTGCCCCAGCATTTT
TRBV6-1	TRBJ1-1	NA	NA	CASSESGHRTEAFF	TGTGCCAGCAGTGAATCTGGACATCGGACTGAAGCTTTCTTT
TRBV7-2	TRBJ2-1	NA	NA	CASSLADRRNEQFF	TGTGCCAGCAGCTTAGCAGATAGGAGGAATGAGCAGTTCTTC
TRBV4-1	TRBJ2-7	few	NA	CASSQGPWTVDYEQYF	TGCGCCAGCAGCCAAGGTCCATGGACAGTGGACTACGAGCAGTACTTC
TRBV7-2	TRBJ2-7	NA	NA	CASSLVAASYEQYF	TGTGCCAGCAGCTTAGTCGCGGCGTCCTACGAGCAGTACTTC
TRBV19	TRBJ1-5	NA	NA	CASSPGTPPWQPQHF	TGTGCCAGTAGTCCCGGGACACCTCCTTGGCAGCCCCAGCATTTT
TRBV5-1	TRBJ1-5	NA	TRBD1	CASSPGTGENQPQHF	TGCGCCAGCAGCCCCGGGACAGGGGAGAACCAGCCCCAGCATTTT
TRBV19	TRBJ1-1	NA	TRBD1	CASAGGLTEAFF	TGTGCCAGTGCAGGGGGCCTGACCGAAGCTTTCTTT
TRBV5-4	TRBJ2-7	NA	NA	CASSLWQGRPYEQYF	TGTGCCAGCAGCTTGTGGCAGGGGCGTCCCTACGAGCAGTACTTC
TRBV5-1	TRBJ2-1	NA	NA	CAVARDGSPGNEQFF	TGCGCCGTAGCCCGGGACGGGAGTCCTGGGAATGAGCAGTTCTTC
TRBV18	TRBJ2-4	NA	TRBD1	CASSPGQEDIQYF	TGTGCCAGCTCACCAGGACAGGAGGACATTCAGTACTTC
TRBV25-1	TRBJ2-1	NA	NA	CATTNSPYNEQFF	TGTGCCACCACGAACTCCCCCTACAATGAGCAGTTCTTC
TRBV10-1	TRBJ2-1	NA	TRBD2	CASSEGLAGGTDEQFF	TGCGCCAGCAGTGAGGGACTAGCGGGGGGAACAGATGAGCAGTTCTTC